This is a list of T cell receptor beta chains from one sample in a study of T cell clones after liver transplantation. Measured with immunoSEQ multiplex PCR; TCRdb has only the in-frame clones, and not every one. This table has 65,000 to 85,000 clones, roughly 80% appearing once. The source material was CD4+ T cells from blood, sampled less than 50 months after liver transplant. These receptors were collected from a human patient who received a liver transplant. Some T cells could come from the graft donor. CDR3s include the opening cysteine and the closing phenylalanine or tryptophan. The D gene is left open where the match is weak. Expanded clones get a size class; other rows say once, few or many, or leave the size out.

D: TRBD1
J: TRBJ1-2
V: TRBV6-1
size: .
DNA: TGTGCCAGCAGCCCCGGGACAGGAAACTATGGCTACACCTTC
CDR3: CASSPGTGNYGYTF

D: .
J: TRBJ2-5
V: TRBV5-6
size: .
DNA: TGTGCCAGCAGCTACGCTACTTCAGGGAAAGAGACCCAGTACTTC
CDR3: CASSYATSGKETQYF

D: .
J: TRBJ2-5
V: TRBV2
size: .
DNA: TGTGCCAGCAGGGCCCGGGGCCAGCAAGAGACCCAGTACTTC
CDR3: CASRARGQQETQYF

D: TRBD2
J: TRBJ2-1
V: TRBV6-1
size: .
DNA: TGTGCCAGCAGTGAACGGGAGCGGGGGTTGTACAATGAGCAGTTCTTC
CDR3: CASSERERGLYNEQFF

D: TRBD1
J: TRBJ1-1
V: TRBV5-6
size: .
DNA: TGTGCCAGCAGCCTCTTAGACAGGGAGGTCACTGAAGCTTTCTTT
CDR3: CASSLLDREVTEAFF

D: TRBD2
J: TRBJ2-7
V: TRBV6-5
size: .
DNA: TGTGCCAGCACCACTAGCGGGGGGGCCTACGAGCAGTACTTC
CDR3: CASTTSGGAYEQYF

D: TRBD2
J: TRBJ2-7
V: TRBV2
size: .
DNA: TGTGCCAGCAGGATCCAGCGGGAGGCCTACGAGCAGTACTTC
CDR3: CASRIQREAYEQYF

D: TRBD2
J: TRBJ2-1
V: TRBV27
size: once
DNA: TGTGCCAGCAGTAAGCTAGCGGGAAAAAGGATGAATGAGCAGTTCTTC
CDR3: CASSKLAGKRMNEQFF

D: TRBD1
J: TRBJ2-2
V: TRBV27
size: .
DNA: TGTGCCAGCAGTCAAGGGACAGGGTACACCGGGGAGCTGTTTTTT
CDR3: CASSQGTGYTGELFF

D: .
J: TRBJ1-1
V: TRBV29-1
size: .
DNA: TGCAGCGTGAGGAGTTCCACTGAAGCTTTCTTT
CDR3: CSVRSSTEAFF

D: TRBD1
J: TRBJ1-2
V: TRBV29-1
size: .
DNA: TGCAGCGCCGCCGAGGGGGCAGGGGACTATGGCTACACCTTC
CDR3: CSAAEGAGDYGYTF

D: .
J: TRBJ2-3
V: TRBV19
size: once
DNA: TGTGCCAGTAGTATGATTCTAGGGAGAGATACGCAGTATTTT
CDR3: CASSMILGRDTQYF

D: .
J: TRBJ2-6
V: TRBV28
size: .
DNA: TGTGCCAGCAGTTTATTCGCTGGGGCCAACGTCCTGACTTTC
CDR3: CASSLFAGANVLTF

D: TRBD2
J: TRBJ2-2
V: TRBV5-1
size: .
DNA: TGCGCCAGCAGCCCCAAGCGGGAGTACACCGGGGAGCTGTTTTTT
CDR3: CASSPKREYTGELFF

D: TRBD2
J: TRBJ2-2
V: TRBV2
size: .
DNA: TGTGCCAGCAGTAAGGCTAGCGGAAACACCGGGGAGCTGTTTTTT
CDR3: CASSKASGNTGELFF

D: .
J: TRBJ1-2
V: TRBV5-8
size: .
DNA: TGTGCCAGCAGCTTGAGTCCATCCTATGGCTACACCTTC
CDR3: CASSLSPSYGYTF

D: .
J: TRBJ2-7
V: TRBV6-1
size: .
DNA: TGTGCCAGCAATGGACTCTACGAGCAGTACTTC
CDR3: CASNGLYEQYF

D: .
J: TRBJ2-1
V: TRBV11-2
size: .
DNA: TGTGCCAGCAGCTTAGCTCGGGGGACTTGGAATGAGCAGTTCTTC
CDR3: CASSLARGTWNEQFF